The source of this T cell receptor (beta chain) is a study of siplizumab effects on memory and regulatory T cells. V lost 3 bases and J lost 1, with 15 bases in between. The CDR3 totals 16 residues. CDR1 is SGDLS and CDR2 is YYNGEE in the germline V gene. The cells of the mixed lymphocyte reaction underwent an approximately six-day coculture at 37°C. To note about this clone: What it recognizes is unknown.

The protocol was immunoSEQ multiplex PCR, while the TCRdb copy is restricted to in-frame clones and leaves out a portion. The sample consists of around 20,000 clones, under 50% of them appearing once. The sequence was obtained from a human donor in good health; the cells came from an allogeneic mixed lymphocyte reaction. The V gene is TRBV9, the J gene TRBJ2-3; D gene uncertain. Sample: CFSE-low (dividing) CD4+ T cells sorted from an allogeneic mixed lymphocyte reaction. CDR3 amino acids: CASSGRALLGTDTQYF. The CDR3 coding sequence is TGTGCCAGCAGCGGACGGGCGCTCTTGGGCACAGATACGCAGTATTTT.